The clone carrying this TCR beta chain has just a few counts. V was pared by 8 bases and J by 0 bases, with 16 bases between. The CDR3 loop spans 15 amino acids. Rearranged V-D-J TRB sequences were amplified with a mixed TRB-A/B primer pool. TCRdb called the multiplex PCR reads again in MiXCR, with one record for every CDR3 protein. This sample has about 2,500 distinct CDR3 sequences; roughly three fifths occur once, and the top ten carry around two thirds. Amplification of TCR beta used genomic DNA extracted from peripheral blood. These data come from a study of T cell repertoires in aging, cancer and after chemotherapy.

The V and J genes are TRBV12-3 or TRBV12-4 and TRBJ1-2; D is undetermined. The sequenced material came from blood. The receptor's source is a human donor with a blood cancer. DNA of the CDR3: TGTGCCAGCGTCCGGGTGGGCATTTCTAACTATGGCTACACCTTC. Translation: CASVRVGISNYGYTF.